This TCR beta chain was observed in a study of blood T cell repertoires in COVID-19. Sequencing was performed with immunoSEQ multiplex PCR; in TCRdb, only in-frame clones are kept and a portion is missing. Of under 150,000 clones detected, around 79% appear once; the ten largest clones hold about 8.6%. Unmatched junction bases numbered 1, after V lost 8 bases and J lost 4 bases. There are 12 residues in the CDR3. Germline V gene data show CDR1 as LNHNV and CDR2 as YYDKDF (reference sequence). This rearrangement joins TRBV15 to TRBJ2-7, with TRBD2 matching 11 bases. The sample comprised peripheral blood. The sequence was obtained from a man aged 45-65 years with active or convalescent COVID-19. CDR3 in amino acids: CATRLAGYEQYF. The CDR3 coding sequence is TGTGCCACCCGACTAGCGGGATACGAGCAGTACTTC. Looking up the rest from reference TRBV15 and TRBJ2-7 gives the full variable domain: DAMVIQNPRYQVTQFGKPVTLSCSQTLNHNVMYWYQQKSSQAPKLLFHYYDKDFNNEADTPDNFQSRRPNTSFCFLDIRSPGLGDTAMYLCATRLAGYEQYFGPGTRLTVT.